This TCR beta chain was recovered during a study of glioma-infiltrating T cells after dendritic cell vaccination. At the level of the study: Three intradermal dendritic cell vaccine injections were given every two weeks.

This CDR3 has 14 amino acids. Germline CDR1 is SGHTA and CDR2 is FQGNSA. The ends lost 5 bases at V and 2 bases at J; junction bases unmatched: 5. Primers: 60 V beta forward and 13 J beta reverse. Clones were sequenced by immunoSEQ multiplex PCR, and TCRdb holds only the in-frame ones, with some missing. Seen here are roughly 100,000 clones, 81% observed once, and the top ten hold 12%. No glioblastoma patient carried an isocitrate dehydrogenase mutation. PBMC were collected before vaccination, two weeks after the third vaccination, and at progression. The chain employs TRBV7-2 and TRBJ1-1; 7 bases are a match to TRBD1. The sequenced sample was blood, obtained before dendritic cell vaccination. The source of this sequence is a human donor with glioblastoma. Here the CDR3 reads CASSTRQGNTEAFF. CDR3 in DNA: TGTGCCAGCAGCACGCGACAGGGCAACACTGAAGCTTTCTTT.